Following are 17 T cell receptor beta chains from one sample sequenced in a study of OX40 agonist ivuxolimab in advanced cancers. Clones were sequenced by immunoSEQ multiplex PCR, and TCRdb holds only the in-frame ones, with some missing. The sample comprises approximately 25,000 clones, 80% to 90% of which are singletons, and about two fifths rests with the top ten. Here the sequenced sample was CD4+ or CD8+ T cells sorted from blood, taken in a trial of the OX40 agonist ivuxolimab. The receptors here all came from an adult with an advanced solid tumor such as melanoma, head and neck, liver or kidney cancer.

This clone was seen more than once but under ten times. The V and J genes are TRBV20-1 and TRBJ1-1, with no clear D. In germline, CDR1 is DFQATT, CDR2 SNEGSKA (reference sequence). V dropped 3 bases and J dropped 13 bases, with 12 bases sitting between them. The CDR3 is 10 residues long. CDR3: CSARDPYHFF. CDR3 bases: TGCAGTGCTAGGGACCCCTATCATTTCTTT.

The V call is TRBV7-2, the J call TRBJ2-7; TRBD2 is a possible D gene (6 bases). Trimming left V 1 base short and J 2 bases short, with 12 bases between. CDR1 and CDR2 (germline): SGHTA, FQGNSA. The CDR3 length is 15 residues. This CDR3 is CASSLGLSGAYEQYF. CDR3 nucleotides: TGTGCCAGCAGCTTAGGGCTTAGCGGAGCCTACGAGCAGTACTTC.

This chain links TRBV20-1 with TRBJ2-2; D not resolved. The CDR3 runs 11 residues. V was clipped by 3 bases and J by 5 bases, with 4 bases between them. Per germline, CDR1 DFQATT and CDR2 SNEGSKA (reference sequence). The CDR3 reads CSASGTGELFF. CDR3 in DNA: TGCAGTGCTAGTGGTACCGGGGAGCTGTTTTTT.

V is TRBV13 and J is TRBJ2-7; D is perhaps TRBD2 (6 bases). The germline gives CDR1 PRHDT, CDR2 FYEKMQ (reference sequence). CDR3 length equals 13 residues. V was pared by 5 bases and J by 3 bases, with 11 bases between. This CDR3 is CASSPGLLYEQYF. In DNA, the CDR3 is TGTGCCAGCAGCCCGGGACTTCTCTACGAGCAGTACTTC.

The rearrangement joins TRBV5-1 to TRBJ2-1, with TRBD2 matching over 8 bases. The CDR3 is made up of 16 amino acids. The trim removed 4 bases at V and 4 bases at J, leaving 10 bases unmatched. From germline, CDR1 is SGHRS and CDR2 YFSETQ. CDR3 in amino acids: CASSPQAGVGYNEQFF. CDR3 sequence (DNA): TGCGCCAGCAGCCCACAAGCGGGAGTAGGGTACAATGAGCAGTTCTTC.

The V and J genes are TRBV7-9 and TRBJ2-1; D unclear. Trimming removed 2 bases at V and 6 bases at J, with 11 bases between. The CDR3 contains 14 residues. Looked up from germline, CDR1 is SEHNR and CDR2 is FQNEAQ (reference sequence). The CDR3 DNA reads TGTGCCAGCAGCTTACCCCCGACTTTCAATGAGCAGTTCTTC. This translates into CASSLPPTFNEQFF. The whole variable domain, remainder taken from reference TRBV7-9 and TRBJ2-1, is DTGVSQNPRHKITKRGQNVTFRCDPISEHNRLYWYRQTLGQGPEFLTYFQNEAQLEKSRLLSDRFSAERPKGSFSTLEIQRTEQGDSAMYLCASSLPPTFNEQFFGPGTRLTVL.

V is TRBV11-2 and J is TRBJ2-3; either TRBD1 or TRBD2 may fit D (5 bases each). The CDR3 loop spans 16 amino acids. Trimming cost V 3 bases and J 2 bases, with 15 bases left between them. Germline CDR1 reads SGHAT; CDR2 reads FQNNGV. CDR3 protein: CASSFGGWTTTDTQYF. CDR3 DNA sequence: TGTGCCAGCAGCTTCGGAGGTTGGACAACCACAGATACGCAGTATTTT.

Of note for this clone: At one of its ends the junction is not consistent with the germline gene, which may arise from a read error. The CDR3 protein is CASRDFPNTGELFF. The CDR3 DNA is TGTGCCAGCAGGGACTTCCCGAACACCGGGGAGCTGTTTTTT. The V gene is TRBV6-4, the J gene TRBJ2-2, with D maybe TRBD2 (5 bases). Germline V gene sequence: CDR1 MRHNA, CDR2 SNTAGT. CDR3 length equals 14 residues.

The table lists this clone with a count of one. The chain joins TRBV11-3 to TRBJ2-1; 9 bases fit TRBD1. Trimming cost V 8 bases and J 9 bases; bases outside gene matches: 14. CDR1 is SGHNT, CDR2 YENEEA, per germline. The CDR3 sequence is 15 residues long. CDR3 sequence reads: CASGRGTGLSVEQFF. The CDR3 DNA reads TGTGCCAGCGGACGCGGGACAGGGCTTAGTGTTGAGCAGTTCTTC.

The chain combines TRBV19 with TRBJ2-7; D is undetermined. Trimming removed 6 bases at V and 4 bases at J, with 16 bases between. Germline CDR1 reads LNHDA; CDR2 reads SQIVND (reference sequence). This CDR3 comprises 14 residues. CDR3 bases: TGTGCCAGTAGCCCGCAAGGAATGACGTACGAGCAGTACTTC. Encoded protein: CASSPQGMTYEQYF.

The chain couples TRBV29-1 to TRBJ2-3; 14 bases agree with TRBD2. Trimming removed 0 bases from V and 1 base from J; junction bases left unmatched: 9. Germline V gives CDR1 SQVTM, CDR2 ANQGSEA. The CDR3 has 19 residues. As DNA, the CDR3 is TGCAGCGTTGAAGATGGCGGACTAGCGGGAGGTTTTGGCACAGATACGCAGTATTTT. Its protein product is CSVEDGGLAGGFGTDTQYF.

This clone was observed a few times. The rearrangement joins TRBV7-8 to TRBJ1-1, with D possibly matching TRBD1 (5 bases). Germline assignment: CDR1 SGHVS and CDR2 FQNEAQ. The V gene lost 7 bases and the J gene lost 5 bases, with 20 bases spanning the gap. This CDR3 comprises 15 residues. The CDR3 spells CASTPWNREGTEAFF. Here the CDR3 DNA reads TGTGCCAGCACCCCATGGAACCGGGAGGGGACTGAAGCTTTCTTT. Based on the CDR3 plus reference TRBV7-8 and TRBJ1-1, the full variable domain is GAGVSQSPRYKVAKRGQDVALRCDPISGHVSLFWYQQALGQGPEFLTYFQNEAQLDKSGLPSDRFFAERPEGSVSTLKIQRTQQEDSAVYLCASTPWNREGTEAFFGQGTRLTVV.

The gene calls are TRBV7-8 and TRBJ2-2; 10 bases match TRBD1. CDR1 is SGHVS and CDR2 is FQNEAQ in the germline V gene. V trimming: 5 bases; J trimming: 6 bases; junction bases outside the gene matches: 9. The CDR3 consists of 16 residues. The chain's CDR3 is CASSARLDRGSGELFF. CDR3 DNA: TGTGCCAGCAGCGCGAGACTGGACAGGGGGTCCGGGGAGCTGTTTTTT.

The rearrangement uses TRBV6-5 and TRBJ1-5; no clear D gene. V lost 11 bases and J lost 7, with 6 bases in between. Looked up from germline, CDR1 is MNHEY and CDR2 is SVGAGI. The CDR3 length is 9 residues. For the CDR3, the DNA is TGTGCCTCGGGCCAGCCCCAGCATTTT. This encodes CASGQPQHF.

This clone was observed a few times. The gene calls are TRBV6-5 and TRBJ1-2; 7 nucleotides agree with TRBD1. Trimming removed 5 bases from V and 7 bases from J; junction bases left unmatched: 10. The germline V gene has CDR1 MNHEY and CDR2 SVGAGI. The CDR3 has 14 amino acids. The CDR3 DNA reads as TGTGCCAGCAGTGATCAGGGGGGGGCCGGTGGCTACACCTTC. Its translation is CASSDQGGAGGYTF.

The J gene is TRBJ2-7, the V gene TRBV4-1; TRBD2 matches at 10 bases. Germline trimming cut 3 bases from V and 2 bases from J; bases unmatched to any gene: 7. The length of the CDR3 is 16 residues. CDR1 and CDR2 (germline): MGHRA, YSYEKL. CDR3 DNA: TGCGCCAGCAGCCAGGATAGCGGGGGGTCGGCCTACGAGCAGTACTTC. The encoded protein is CASSQDSGGSAYEQYF.

The rearrangement links TRBV10-2 to TRBJ1-2; D possibly corresponds to TRBD1 (6 bases). Trimming cost V 2 bases and J 4 bases, with 11 bases left between them. The CDR3 loop spans 14 amino acids. CDR1 WSHSY and CDR2 SAAADI come from the germline V gene. The CDR3 DNA is TGCGCCAGCAGTGAGGGGGGGGGCTTCTATGGCTACACCTTC. It codes for CASSEGGGFYGYTF.